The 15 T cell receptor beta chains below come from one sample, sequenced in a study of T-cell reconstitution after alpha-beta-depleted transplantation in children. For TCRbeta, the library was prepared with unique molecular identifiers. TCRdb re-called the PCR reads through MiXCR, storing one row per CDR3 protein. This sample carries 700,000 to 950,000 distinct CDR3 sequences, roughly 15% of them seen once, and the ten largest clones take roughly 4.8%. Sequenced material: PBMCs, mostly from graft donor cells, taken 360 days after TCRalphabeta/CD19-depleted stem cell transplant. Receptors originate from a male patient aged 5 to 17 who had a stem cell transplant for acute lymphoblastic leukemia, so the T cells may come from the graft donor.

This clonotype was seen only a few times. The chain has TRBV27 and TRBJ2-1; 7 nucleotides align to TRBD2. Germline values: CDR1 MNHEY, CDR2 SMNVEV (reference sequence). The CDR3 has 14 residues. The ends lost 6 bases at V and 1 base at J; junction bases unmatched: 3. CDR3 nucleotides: TGTGCCAGCAGAAGCGGGGTTTCCTACAATGAGCAGTTCTTC. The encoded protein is CASRSGVSYNEQFF.

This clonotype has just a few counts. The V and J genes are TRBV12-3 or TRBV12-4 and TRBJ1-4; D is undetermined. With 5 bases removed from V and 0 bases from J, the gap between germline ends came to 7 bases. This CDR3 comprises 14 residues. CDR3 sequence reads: CASSIYSTNEKLFF. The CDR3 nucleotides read TGTGCCAGCAGTATTTACTCAACTAATGAAAAACTGTTTTTT.

CDR3 sequence reads: CASSLGDQDNEQFF. CDR3 nucleotides: TGCGCCAGCAGCTTGGGGGACCAAGACAATGAGCAGTTCTTC. The chain is built from TRBV5-1 and TRBJ2-1; D could derive from TRBD1 or TRBD2 (5 bases each). Germline CDR1 and CDR2: SGHRS and YFSETQ. The V end lost 0 bases, the J end lost 5 bases, and 9 bases lay between the germline ends. The CDR3 length is 14 residues.

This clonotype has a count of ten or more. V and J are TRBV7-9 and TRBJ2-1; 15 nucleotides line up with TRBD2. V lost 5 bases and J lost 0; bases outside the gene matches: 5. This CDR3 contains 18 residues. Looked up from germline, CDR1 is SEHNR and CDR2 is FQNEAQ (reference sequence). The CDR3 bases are TGTGCCAGCAGCCCCGGACTAGCGGGAGGGAGCTCCTACAATGAGCAGTTCTTC. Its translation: CASSPGLAGGSSYNEQFF.

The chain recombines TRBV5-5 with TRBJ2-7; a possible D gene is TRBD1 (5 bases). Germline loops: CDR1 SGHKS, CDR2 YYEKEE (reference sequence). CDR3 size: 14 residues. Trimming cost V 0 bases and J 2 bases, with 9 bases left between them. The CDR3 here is CASSLGQTPYEQYF. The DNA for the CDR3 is TGTGCCAGCAGCTTGGGACAGACGCCCTACGAGCAGTACTTC.

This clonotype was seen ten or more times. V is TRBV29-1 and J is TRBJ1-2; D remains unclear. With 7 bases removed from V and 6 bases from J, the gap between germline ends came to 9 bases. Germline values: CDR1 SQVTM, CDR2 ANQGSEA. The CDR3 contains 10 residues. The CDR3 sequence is CSGVSDGYTF. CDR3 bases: TGCAGCGGCGTGTCGGATGGCTACACCTTC.

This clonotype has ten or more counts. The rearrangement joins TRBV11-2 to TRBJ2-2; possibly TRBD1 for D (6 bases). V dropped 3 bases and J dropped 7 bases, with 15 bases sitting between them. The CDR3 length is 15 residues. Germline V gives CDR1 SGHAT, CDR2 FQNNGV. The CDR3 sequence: CASSFSTGKYGELFF. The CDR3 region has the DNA TGTGCCAGCAGCTTTTCTACAGGGAAGTACGGGGAGCTGTTTTTT.

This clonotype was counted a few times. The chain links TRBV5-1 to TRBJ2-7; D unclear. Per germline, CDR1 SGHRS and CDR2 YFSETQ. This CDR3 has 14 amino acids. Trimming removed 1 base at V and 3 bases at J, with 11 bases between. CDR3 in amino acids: CASSLRGRNYEQYF. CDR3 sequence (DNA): TGCGCCAGCAGCTTGCGAGGACGGAACTACGAGCAGTACTTC.

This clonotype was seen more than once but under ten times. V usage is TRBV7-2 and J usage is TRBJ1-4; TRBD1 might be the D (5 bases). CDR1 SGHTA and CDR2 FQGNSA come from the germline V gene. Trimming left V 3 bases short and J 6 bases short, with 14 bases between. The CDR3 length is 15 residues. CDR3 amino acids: CASSLGGTTDEKLFF. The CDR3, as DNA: TGTGCCAGCAGCTTGGGGGGGACGACGGATGAAAAACTGTTTTTT.

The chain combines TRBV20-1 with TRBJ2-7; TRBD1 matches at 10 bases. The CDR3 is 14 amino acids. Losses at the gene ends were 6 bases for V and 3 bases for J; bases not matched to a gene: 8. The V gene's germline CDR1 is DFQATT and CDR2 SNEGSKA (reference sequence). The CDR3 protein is CSATTRTGGYEQYF. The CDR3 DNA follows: TGCAGTGCCACAACACGGACAGGGGGCTACGAGCAGTACTTC.

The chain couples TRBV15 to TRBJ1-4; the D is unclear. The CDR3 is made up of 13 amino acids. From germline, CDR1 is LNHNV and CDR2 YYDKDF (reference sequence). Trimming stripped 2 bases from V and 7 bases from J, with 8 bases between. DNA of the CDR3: TGTGCCACCAGCAGATCTGTGGGTGAAAAACTGTTTTTT. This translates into CATSRSVGEKLFF.

CDR3 residues: CASSTARDSGANVLTF. DNA of the CDR3: TGTGCCAGCAGCACAGCCCGGGACTCTGGGGCCAACGTCCTGACTTTC. The chain has TRBV11-2 and TRBJ2-6; D possibly corresponds to TRBD2 (5 bases). This CDR3 has 16 amino acids. CDR1 SGHAT and CDR2 FQNNGV come from the germline V gene. V gave up 5 bases and J gave up 0 bases, with 11 bases separating them. The whole variable domain, remainder taken from reference TRBV11-2 and TRBJ2-6, is EAGVAQSPRYKIIEKRQSVAFWCNPISGHATLYWYQQILGQGPKLLIQFQNNGVVDDSQLPKDRFSAERLKGVDSTLKIQPAKLEDSAVYLCASSTARDSGANVLTFGAGSRLTVL.

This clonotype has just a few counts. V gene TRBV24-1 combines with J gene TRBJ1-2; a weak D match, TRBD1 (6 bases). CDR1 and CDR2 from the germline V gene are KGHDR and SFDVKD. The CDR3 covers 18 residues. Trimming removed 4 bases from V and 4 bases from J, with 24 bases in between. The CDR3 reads CATSDPTKGGRGLYGYTF. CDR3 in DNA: TGTGCCACCAGTGACCCGACAAAGGGGGGGCGTGGGCTCTATGGCTACACCTTC.

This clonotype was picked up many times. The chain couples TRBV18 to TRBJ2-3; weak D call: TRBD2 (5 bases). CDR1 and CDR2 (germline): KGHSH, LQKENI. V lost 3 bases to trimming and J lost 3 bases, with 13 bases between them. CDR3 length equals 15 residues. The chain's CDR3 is CASSPVALRTDTQYF. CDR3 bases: TGTGCCAGCTCACCGGTAGCGCTGCGGACAGATACGCAGTATTTT.

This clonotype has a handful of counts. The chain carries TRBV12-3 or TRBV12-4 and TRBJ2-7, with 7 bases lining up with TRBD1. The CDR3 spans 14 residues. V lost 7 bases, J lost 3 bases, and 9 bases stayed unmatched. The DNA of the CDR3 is TGTGCCAGCAAGGCGACAGGGAAGGGCTACGAGCAGTACTTC. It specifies CASKATGKGYEQYF.